This paragraph covers one TCR beta chain sequence. Sequencing was performed with immunoSEQ multiplex PCR; in TCRdb, only in-frame clones are kept and a portion is missing. The data hold 60,000 to 70,000 clones, with over 80% observed a single time. The record originates from a study of blood T cell repertoires in COVID-19. CDR3 length equals 15 residues. The source material was peripheral blood. This chain joins TRBV21-1 and TRBJ2-1; no DNA check was done on the table's D call, TRBD2. TRBV21-1 is designated a pseudogene. This sequence was found in a human donor in a cohort sampled during active COVID-19. CDR3 amino acids: CASSTCGTRYNEQFF. As DNA, the CDR3 is TGTGCCAGCAGCACCTGCGGGACCCGCTACAATGAGCAGTTCTTC.